These T cell receptor beta chains were read from a single sample in a study of blood T cell repertoires in COVID-19. Only in-frame clones appear in the TCRdb table, and some are missing; sequencing was by immunoSEQ multiplex PCR. The data show approximately 200,000 clones, 86% seen once. Sequences were obtained from PBMCs or T cells enriched from blood (not recorded which). The receptors shown here come from a woman aged 25 to 45 who had recovered from COVID-19. The CDR3 runs from the conserved cysteine through the conserved F or W. The D gene is left open where the match is weak. A clone size is listed for some rows: how often the clone was seen (once, few, many), or a class if it is expanded.

d_call: TRBD2
v_call: TRBV18
j_call: TRBJ2-7
clone_size: -
cdr3_aa: CASSPITGTSGYEQYF
cdr3_nt: TGTGCCAGCTCCCCTATTACCGGGACTAGCGGCTACGAGCAGTACTTC

d_call: TRBD2
v_call: TRBV18
j_call: TRBJ2-5
clone_size: -
cdr3_aa: CASSPLGGGPETQYF
cdr3_nt: TGTGCCAGCTCACCCCTAGGCGGGGGGCCGGAGACCCAGTACTTC

d_call: TRBD2
v_call: TRBV6-5
j_call: TRBJ2-1
clone_size: -
cdr3_aa: CASRGTSGNNEQFF
cdr3_nt: TGTGCCAGCAGAGGGACTAGCGGAAACAATGAGCAGTTCTTC

d_call: TRBD2
v_call: TRBV7-2
j_call: TRBJ2-1
clone_size: -
cdr3_aa: CASSLVGTSTYNEQFF
cdr3_nt: TGTGCCAGCAGCTTAGTTGGGACTAGCACCTACAATGAGCAGTTCTTC

d_call: TRBD1
v_call: TRBV5-1
j_call: TRBJ1-3
clone_size: -
cdr3_aa: CASSFSGTGGNTIYF
cdr3_nt: TGCGCCAGCAGCTTCTCCGGGACAGGGGGAAACACCATATATTTT

d_call: -
v_call: TRBV2
j_call: TRBJ1-2
clone_size: -
cdr3_aa: CASSVDSDGYTF
cdr3_nt: TGTGCCAGCAGTGTCGACAGCGACGGCTACACCTTC

d_call: -
v_call: TRBV6-5
j_call: TRBJ1-5
clone_size: -
cdr3_aa: CASSLRQGNQPQHF
cdr3_nt: TGTGCCAGCAGTTTGAGACAGGGCAATCAGCCCCAGCATTTT

d_call: TRBD2
v_call: TRBV4-1
j_call: TRBJ2-7
clone_size: -
cdr3_aa: CASRFTSGSGYEQYF
cdr3_nt: TGCGCCAGCAGGTTCACTAGCGGGAGTGGCTACGAGCAGTACTTC

d_call: -
v_call: TRBV28
j_call: TRBJ2-2
clone_size: -
cdr3_aa: CASSMTRGGELFF
cdr3_nt: TGTGCCAGCAGTATGACCCGGGGGGGGGAGCTGTTTTTT

d_call: -
v_call: TRBV5-4
j_call: TRBJ2-3
clone_size: -
cdr3_aa: CASSRFARAGADTQYF
cdr3_nt: TGTGCCAGCAGCAGGTTCGCCAGGGCTGGCGCAGATACGCAGTATTTT

d_call: -
v_call: TRBV2
j_call: TRBJ1-1
clone_size: -
cdr3_aa: CASQGLQQGRAFF
cdr3_nt: TGTGCCAGCCAAGGACTCCAGCAAGGTAGAGCTTTCTTT

d_call: TRBD2
v_call: TRBV4-2
j_call: TRBJ2-3
clone_size: few
cdr3_aa: CASSQDLAGGTDTQYF
cdr3_nt: TGTGCCAGCAGCCAAGACTTGGCGGGGGGCACAGATACGCAGTATTTT

d_call: -
v_call: TRBV29-1
j_call: TRBJ1-1
clone_size: once
cdr3_aa: CSTRAGAIDTEAFF
cdr3_nt: TGCAGCACCCGTGCGGGGGCGATTGACACTGAAGCTTTCTTT

d_call: -
v_call: TRBV3-1/TRBV3-2
j_call: TRBJ1-1
clone_size: -
cdr3_aa: CASSQDLYREKNTEAFF
cdr3_nt: TGTGCCAGCAGCCAAGACCTGTACAGGGAAAAGAACACTGAAGCTTTCTTT

d_call: TRBD1
v_call: TRBV5-4
j_call: TRBJ2-1
clone_size: -
cdr3_aa: CASSLDRGGHEQFF
cdr3_nt: TGTGCCAGCAGCCTAGACAGGGGGGGACATGAGCAGTTCTTC

d_call: TRBD2
v_call: TRBV5-5
j_call: TRBJ2-3
clone_size: -
cdr3_aa: CASSSRLAGGDTQYF
cdr3_nt: TGTGCCAGCAGCTCTAGACTAGCGGGAGGTGATACGCAGTATTTT

d_call: -
v_call: TRBV6-2/TRBV6-3
j_call: TRBJ1-1
clone_size: once
cdr3_aa: CASSYGPRGAVNTEAFF
cdr3_nt: TGTGCCAGCAGTTACGGCCCCAGGGGCGCTGTGAACACTGAAGCTTTCTTT

d_call: TRBD1
v_call: TRBV19
j_call: TRBJ2-1
clone_size: -
cdr3_aa: CASSTRTGGGNEQFF
cdr3_nt: TGTGCCAGTAGTACCCGGACAGGGGGGGGCAATGAGCAGTTCTTC

d_call: -
v_call: TRBV11-2
j_call: TRBJ2-3
clone_size: -
cdr3_aa: CASSLGATDTQYF
cdr3_nt: TGTGCCAGCAGCTTAGGGGCCACAGATACGCAGTATTTT

d_call: -
v_call: TRBV19
j_call: TRBJ1-4
clone_size: few
cdr3_aa: CASSMSAATNEKLFF
cdr3_nt: TGTGCCAGTAGTATGAGCGCAGCAACTAATGAAAAACTGTTTTTT

d_call: TRBD1
v_call: TRBV7-2
j_call: TRBJ2-2
clone_size: -
cdr3_aa: CASRTAGGSGELFF
cdr3_nt: TGTGCCAGCAGAACAGCAGGGGGTTCCGGGGAGCTGTTTTTT

d_call: TRBD1
v_call: TRBV4-1
j_call: TRBJ2-3
clone_size: few
cdr3_aa: CASSQEKGQGATDTQYF
cdr3_nt: TGCGCCAGCAGCCAAGAGAAAGGACAGGGGGCTACAGATACGCAGTATTTT

d_call: TRBD2
v_call: TRBV4-2
j_call: TRBJ2-7
clone_size: few
cdr3_aa: CASSQDREDEQYF
cdr3_nt: TGTGCCAGCAGCCAAGACCGGGAGGACGAGCAGTACTTC